This TCR beta chain was sequenced during a study of CD8+ T cells in alopecia areata. Whole-study findings and limits: Among the top 100, expanded CD8+ clones, as well as scalp clonality, were significantly decreased by tofacitinib.

This clone has more than one count but fewer than ten. Its antigen is undetermined. V shed 4 bases and J shed 2 bases, with 11 bases lying between them. From germline, CDR1 is SQVTM and CDR2 ANQGSEA. This CDR3 comprises 13 residues. Stated treatment: oral pan-JAK inhibitor, 5-10 mg twice daily. Alopecia areata patients gave lesional scalp punch biopsies and peripheral blood samples. PBMCs were stained for CD3, CD4 and CD8, and CD4+ and CD8+ T cells were sorted. Reverse transcription of extracted RNA yielded cDNA, which provided the sequencing template. Using immunoSEQ multiplex PCR, the repertoire was profiled, and TCRdb retains in-frame clones only, with some absent. Of roughly 180,000 clones listed, roughly 53% are singletons.

This sample comprised CD8+ T cells sorted from blood, obtained at week 24, from a patient treated with tofacitinib. This TCR came from a human donor with alopecia areata. The V call is TRBV29-1, the J call TRBJ1-2; D not certain. This CDR3 reads CSVVDTPNYGYTF. The CDR3 DNA sequence: TGCAGCGTTGTAGACACCCCAAACTATGGCTACACCTTC.